This T cell receptor (beta chain) was sequenced in a study of blood T cell repertoires in COVID-19. Study at large: Material from acute and convalescent COVID-19 was sourced from the United States, Italy and Spain. From T cells, B-cell-depleted T cells, or PBMCs came the material, which was cDNA or gDNA.

Repertoires were generated with immunoSEQ multiplex PCR, while TCRdb's copy carries only in-frame clones and drops some. Of some 200,000 clones listed, roughly 80% are singletons. CDR3 length equals 16 residues. CDR1 and CDR2 (germline): LNHDA, SQIVND (reference sequence). Trimming removed 0 bases at V and 8 bases at J, with 16 bases between. This sequence joins TRBV19 and TRBJ1-4, with D unclear. Sequencing was performed on peripheral blood. The clonotype comes from a human donor with acute or convalescent COVID-19. The donor label of this sample is uncertain. The CDR3 DNA reads as TGTGCCAGTAGTATAGATCGAACACCAACCAAGGAAAAACTGTTTTTT. It yields the protein CASSIDRTPTKEKLFF.